This paragraph reports one T cell receptor (beta chain). Its target is not known. Original processing methods: ImmunoSEQ only sent back junction sequences with no quality scores, so filtering was done differently. Only in-frame clones appear in the TCRdb table, and some are missing; sequencing was by immunoSEQ multiplex PCR. V and J calls and clone size come straight from that table; D and trimming were deduced from the DNA. Of a few hundred thousand clones listed, about 97% are singletons. The sample comes from a study of shared clonotypes between healthy human individuals. Whole-study results and caveats: Clonotypes that were shared across a few donors made up around 5% of naive CD4 clonotypes.

CD4+ cells underwent separation, giving CD45RA+ naive and CD45RA-negative memory subsets. Trimming removed 0 bases from V and 0 bases from J, with 9 bases in between. The CDR3 extends over 15 amino acids. CDR1 is MGHRA and CDR2 is YSYEKL in the germline V gene. The chain is built from TRBV4-1 and TRBJ2-7; no clear D gene. This TCR came from a young woman in good health. Sequencing was carried out using naive CD4+ T cells sorted from blood. Subset of the sample: CD45RA+ positively selected. CDR3 sequence reads: CASSQEGWSSYEQYF. The CDR3, as DNA: TGCGCCAGCAGCCAAGAAGGATGGAGCTCCTACGAGCAGTACTTC.